The 29 T cell receptor beta chains reported below all come from one sample, sequenced in a study of cytomegalovirus exposure and HLA in healthy donors (dated 2017 in TCRdb). The library came from the immunoSEQ multiplex PCR assay. For the multiplex PCR, a mixture combining 60 forward primers for TCR Vbeta segments and 13 reverse primers for TCR Jbeta segments was used. Imported from immuneACCESS, the table was reduced by TCRdb to in-frame sequences with V and J called. These copies leave out some clones; in studies compared against another copy, an unresolved V gene accounts for under half, and the cause of the remainder is not known. The sample's table covers just over 150,000 clones. Approximately 2% of the sample goes to the ten largest clones. Input material: PBMCs. Receptors were obtained from a man younger than 40 in good health and CMV-seronegative.

This chain joins TRBV11-2 and TRBJ1-6; TRBD1 might be the D (5 bases). CDR1 is SGHAT, CDR2 FQNNGV, per germline. This CDR3 has 16 residues. Trimming pared 0 bases from V and 5 bases from J, leaving 11 bases between. In DNA, the CDR3 is TGTGCCAGCAGCTTAGAAGGACATAGAAATAATTCACCCCTCCACTTT. This gives the protein CASSLEGHRNNSPLHF.

The chain couples TRBV7-3 to TRBJ2-1; the D gene is possibly TRBD2 (6 bases). This CDR3 has 16 amino acids. V gave up 1 base and J gave up 1 base, with 11 bases separating them. CDR1 is SGHTA and CDR2 is FQGTGA in the germline V gene. This CDR3 is CASSLRAGPSYNEQFF. CDR3 bases: TGTGCCAGCAGCTTAAGGGCGGGACCTTCCTACAATGAGCAGTTCTTC.

V usage is TRBV5-1 and J usage is TRBJ1-1; 7 nucleotides agree with TRBD1. Germline-derived CDR1 and CDR2 are SGHRS and YFSETQ. CDR3 length equals 13 residues. The junction had 2 bases not matched to a gene; V was cut back by 5 bases and J by 1 base. The CDR3 coding sequence is TGCGCCAGCAGACAGGGGCCGAACACTGAAGCTTTCTTT. Residues: CASRQGPNTEAFF.

CDR3 in amino acids: CASSLRITGRAGETQYF. CDR3 coding DNA: TGTGCCAGCAGCTTACGTATCACAGGGAGGGCAGGAGAGACCCAGTACTTC. The chain uses TRBV11-3 and TRBJ2-5; perhaps TRBD2 as D (7 bases). Germline loops: CDR1 SGHNT, CDR2 YENEEA. This CDR3 spans 17 amino acids. Trimming removed 2 bases at V and 4 bases at J, with 20 bases between.

The V and J genes are TRBV10-1 and TRBJ2-1, with a tentative D call TRBD1 (6 bases). The germline V gene encodes CDR1 WNHNN and CDR2 SYGVQD (reference sequence). Trimming took off 8 bases at V and 2 bases at J, with 25 bases between the two ends. This CDR3 has 18 residues. CDR3 protein: CASPATDLTQGTYNEQFF. CDR3 nucleotides: TGCGCCAGCCCAGCTACTGATTTAACACAGGGTACCTACAATGAGCAGTTCTTC.

This chain connects TRBV7-9 to TRBJ2-7, with D possibly matching TRBD2 (6 bases). Germline V lookup: CDR1 SEHNR, CDR2 FQNEAQ (reference sequence). The CDR3 is 13 amino acids. Trimming stripped 8 bases from V and 0 bases from J, with 11 bases between. Written as DNA, the CDR3 is TGTGCCAGCGGTAGCGGAAACTCCTACGAGCAGTACTTC. Residues: CASGSGNSYEQYF.

The chain couples TRBV7-8 to TRBJ1-5; no clear D. The length of the CDR3 is 16 residues. The germline CDR1 and CDR2 sequences are SGHVS and FQNEAQ. The V end was cut by 5 bases, the J end by 3 bases, with 17 bases between. The CDR3 DNA sequence: TGTGCCAGCAGCCCCCAATGGAAGAGGGACAATCAGCCCCAGCATTTT. As protein: CASSPQWKRDNQPQHF.

The chain links TRBV4-1 to TRBJ2-3; 8 bases fit TRBD2. The length of the CDR3 is 14 residues. V lost 11 bases to trimming and J lost 2 bases; unmatched junction nucleotides: 9. Germline CDR1 and CDR2: MGHRA and YSYEKL. As DNA, the CDR3 is TGCGCCTCCACCCGGGGGGGATCCACAGATACGCAGTATTTT. Amino acid sequence: CASTRGGSTDTQYF.

The V and J genes are TRBV6-6 and TRBJ2-1; 7 bases match TRBD2. This CDR3 spans 16 amino acids. CDR1 MNHNY and CDR2 SVGAGI come from the germline V gene (reference sequence). Losses at the gene ends were 2 bases for V and 10 bases for J; bases not matched to a gene: 14. In DNA, the CDR3 is TGTGCCAGCAGTTACCAGGGCAGGGAGGGATTAAGCGAGCAGTTCTTC. As protein: CASSYQGREGLSEQFF.

V gene TRBV5-1 combines with J gene TRBJ2-2, with 9 positions matching TRBD1. V gave up 3 bases and J gave up 3 bases; unmatched junction bases: 6. The CDR3 has 16 residues. Germline V gene sequence: CDR1 SGHRS, CDR2 YFSETQ. The CDR3 DNA reads TGCGCCAGCAGCTCCGGGACAGGGCTTTACACCGGGGAGCTGTTTTTT. Protein: CASSSGTGLYTGELFF.

The genes are TRBV19 and TRBJ2-5; D possibly corresponds to TRBD2 (6 bases). There are 14 residues in the CDR3. V was shortened by 1 base and J by 5 bases, with 11 bases between the two germline ends. Germline CDR1 reads LNHDA; CDR2 reads SQIVND (reference sequence). The CDR3 DNA sequence: TGTGCCAGTAGTATAGCGGCTAGCGTGGAGACCCAGTACTTC. Translating it yields CASSIAASVETQYF.

This chain uses TRBV30 with TRBJ1-5; 8 positions agree with TRBD1. CDR3 length equals 13 residues. V was clipped by 1 base and J by 4 bases; unmatched bases: 0. Germline loops: CDR1 GTSNPN, CDR2 SVGIG (reference sequence). The chain's CDR3 is CAWSGQGNQPQHF. DNA of the CDR3: TGTGCCTGGAGTGGACAGGGGAATCAGCCCCAGCATTTT.

The chain joins TRBV5-4 to TRBJ2-6; D is possibly TRBD2 (6 bases). The V end was cut by 3 bases, the J end by 0 bases, with 13 bases between. Per germline, CDR1 SGHNT and CDR2 YYREEE (reference sequence). The CDR3 spans 17 residues. The CDR3 sequence: CASSSGTQNSGANVLTF. CDR3 in DNA: TGTGCCAGCAGCTCAGGGACTCAAAACTCTGGGGCCAACGTCCTGACTTTC.

The chain recombines TRBV11-2 with TRBJ2-3, with 14 nucleotides matching TRBD2. CDR3 length equals 16 residues. Looked up from germline, CDR1 is SGHAT and CDR2 is FQNNGV. V shed 2 bases and J 8 bases; nucleotides not matched to a gene: 6. Here the CDR3 DNA reads TGTGCCAGCAGCTTAAGTTGGGGACTAGCGGGAGTTACGCAGTATTTT. This translates into CASSLSWGLAGVTQYF.

The chain employs TRBV27 and TRBJ1-5; D perhaps matches TRBD1 (5 bases). This CDR3 comprises 12 residues. The V end lost 8 bases, the J end lost 5 bases, and 10 bases lay between the germline ends. The germline gives CDR1 MNHEY, CDR2 SMNVEV (reference sequence). CDR3 loop: CASGGVDQPQHF. Here the CDR3 DNA reads TGTGCCAGCGGGGGGGTCGATCAGCCCCAGCATTTT.

V usage is TRBV15 and J usage is TRBJ2-3; TRBD2 agrees at 7 bases. The CDR3 is 15 amino acids. Trimming took 1 base from V and 2 from J; bases not matched to a gene: 3. CDR1 is LNHNV and CDR2 is YYDKDF in the germline V gene (reference sequence). The CDR3 loop reads CATSRGAGATDTQYF. The CDR3 DNA is TGTGCCACCAGCAGAGGGGCGGGAGCCACAGATACGCAGTATTTT.

The chain carries TRBV6-1 and TRBJ2-3, with 10 positions matching TRBD2. The CDR3 totals 16 residues. Germline CDR1 reads MNHNS; CDR2 reads SASEGT. Trimming cost V 2 bases and J 2 bases; bases outside gene matches: 4. The CDR3 loop is CASSEQAGGFTDTQYF. The CDR3 DNA reads TGTGCCAGCAGTGAACAAGCGGGAGGGTTCACAGATACGCAGTATTTT.

The CDR3 reads CASSLNGLAGSHEQYF. The CDR3 region has the DNA TGTGCCAGCTCCCTCAATGGACTAGCGGGATCCCACGAGCAGTACTTC. The chain is built from TRBV18 and TRBJ2-5; 12 nucleotides agree with TRBD2. The J call may be faulty, since TRBJ2-7 better matches the DNA end. Germline V lookup: CDR1 KGHSH, CDR2 LQKENI. The CDR3 extends over 16 amino acids.

The chain recombines TRBV4-1 with TRBJ1-2; D may be TRBD1 (6 bases). The CDR3 loop spans 14 amino acids. The V end lost 1 base, the J end lost 3 bases, and 9 bases lay between the germline ends. Germline V gives CDR1 MGHRA, CDR2 YSYEKL. The CDR3 nucleotides are TGCGCCAGCAGCCAAGGGGGGCAGGACTATGGCTACACCTTC. Protein: CASSQGGQDYGYTF.

CDR3 sequence: CSAYNNEQFF. The CDR3 nucleotides read TGCAGTGCGTACAATAATGAGCAGTTCTTC. The chain is built from TRBV20-1 and TRBJ2-1; the D is unclear. Trimming stripped 6 bases from V and 7 bases from J, with 7 bases between. Germline assignment: CDR1 DFQATT and CDR2 SNEGSKA (reference sequence). This CDR3 is built from 10 residues.

The V gene is TRBV6-4, the J gene TRBJ1-2; the D gene is possibly TRBD1 (6 bases). From germline, CDR1 is MRHNA and CDR2 SNTAGT. This CDR3 has 14 amino acids. Trimming stripped 6 bases from V and 1 base from J, with 12 bases between. CDR3 residues: CASSDGQLNYGYTF. The CDR3 DNA sequence: TGTGCCAGCAGCGACGGACAGCTTAACTATGGCTACACCTTC.

The rearrangement links TRBV19 to TRBJ2-3; weak D call: TRBD2 (6 bases). Trimming left V 11 bases short and J 1 base short, with 13 bases between. The V gene's germline CDR1 is LNHDA and CDR2 SQIVND (reference sequence). This CDR3 spans 13 amino acids. The CDR3 loop reads CACWREGTDTQYF. The DNA for the CDR3 is TGTGCCTGCTGGAGGGAGGGCACAGATACGCAGTATTTT.

V gene TRBV19 combines with J gene TRBJ2-5, with 9 bases that match TRBD2. V trimming: 1 base; J trimming: 3 bases; junction bases outside the gene matches: 6. CDR1 and CDR2 (germline): LNHDA, SQIVND (reference sequence). The CDR3 totals 16 residues. The CDR3: CASSIAIAGAEETQYF. The CDR3 bases are TGTGCCAGTAGTATAGCGATAGCGGGAGCGGAAGAGACCCAGTACTTC.

V is TRBV4-2 and J is TRBJ2-3; no reliable D call. Trimming pared 1 base from V and 0 bases from J, leaving 11 bases between. The germline V gene has CDR1 LGHNA and CDR2 YNFKEQ. This CDR3 is 16 amino acids long. CDR3 nucleotide sequence: TGTGCCAGCAGCCAAGGCACTACCCCTAGCACAGATACGCAGTATTTT. Translated: CASSQGTTPSTDTQYF.

V gene TRBV11-3 combines with J gene TRBJ2-1; the D is unclear. With 3 bases removed from V and 3 bases from J, the gap between germline ends came to 6 bases. CDR3 size: 13 residues. In germline, CDR1 is SGHNT, CDR2 YENEEA. The CDR3 DNA reads as TGTGCCAGCAGCTTCCAGGTCTACAATGAGCAGTTCTTC. Amino acid sequence: CASSFQVYNEQFF.

V and J are TRBV28 and TRBJ2-7, with 9 nucleotides matching TRBD1. The V gene's germline CDR1 is MDHEN and CDR2 SYDVKM. The CDR3 totals 15 residues. Germline trimming cut 6 bases from V and 0 bases from J; bases unmatched to any gene: 6. The CDR3, as DNA: TGTGCCAGCAGCGACTCGGGACAGGGCTCCTACGAGCAGTACTTC. As protein: CASSDSGQGSYEQYF.

The chain joins TRBV7-2 to TRBJ2-6; the D gene is possibly TRBD2 (5 bases). The CDR3 extends over 18 amino acids. The V gene's germline CDR1 is SGHTA and CDR2 FQGNSA. Trimming pared 4 bases from V and 0 bases from J, leaving 16 bases between. The CDR3 spells CASSSTPGFYSGANVLTF. The CDR3 nucleotides read TGTGCCAGCAGCTCAACCCCGGGATTCTACTCTGGGGCCAACGTCCTGACTTTC.

The rearrangement uses TRBV5-1 and TRBJ1-4; D call uncertain. Germline V gene lookup returns CDR1 SGHRS and CDR2 YFSETQ. V lost 3 bases, J lost 0 bases, and 6 bases lay in between. This CDR3 is built from 14 residues. CDR3 DNA: TGCGCCAGCAGCTCAGAATCAACTAATGAAAAACTGTTTTTT. Encoded protein: CASSSESTNEKLFF.

J is TRBJ2-1 and V is TRBV18; TRBD2 matches at 9 bases. This CDR3 is 18 amino acids long. The junction had 15 bases not matched to a gene; V was cut back by 2 bases and J by 7 bases. The germline V gene has CDR1 KGHSH and CDR2 LQKENI. CDR3 amino acids: CASSPRTGGAGGPNEQFF. The CDR3 coding sequence is TGTGCCAGCTCACCAAGGACAGGAGGGGCGGGAGGGCCGAATGAGCAGTTCTTC.